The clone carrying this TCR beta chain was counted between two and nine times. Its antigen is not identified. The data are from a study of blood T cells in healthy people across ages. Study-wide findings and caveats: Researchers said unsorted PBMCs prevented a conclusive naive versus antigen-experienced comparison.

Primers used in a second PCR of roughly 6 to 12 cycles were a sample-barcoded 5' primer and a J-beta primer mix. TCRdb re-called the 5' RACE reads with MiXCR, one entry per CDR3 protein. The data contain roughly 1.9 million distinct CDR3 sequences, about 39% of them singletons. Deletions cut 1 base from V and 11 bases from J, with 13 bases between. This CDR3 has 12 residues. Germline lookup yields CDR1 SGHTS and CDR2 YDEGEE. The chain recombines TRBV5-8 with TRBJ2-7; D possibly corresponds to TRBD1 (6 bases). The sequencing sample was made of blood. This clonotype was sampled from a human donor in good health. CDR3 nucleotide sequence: TGTGCCAGCAGCTTGCCGACAGGTTGGAAGTACTTC. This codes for CASSLPTGWKYF.